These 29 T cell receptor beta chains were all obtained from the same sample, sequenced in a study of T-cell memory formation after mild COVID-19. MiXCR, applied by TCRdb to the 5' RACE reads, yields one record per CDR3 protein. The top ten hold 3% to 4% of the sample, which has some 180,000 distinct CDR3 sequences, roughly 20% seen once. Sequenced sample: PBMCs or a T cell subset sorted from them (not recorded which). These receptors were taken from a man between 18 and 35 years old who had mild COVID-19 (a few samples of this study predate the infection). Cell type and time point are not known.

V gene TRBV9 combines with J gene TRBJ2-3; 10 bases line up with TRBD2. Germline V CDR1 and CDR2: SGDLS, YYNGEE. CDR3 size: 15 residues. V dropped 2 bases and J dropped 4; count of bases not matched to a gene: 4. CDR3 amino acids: CASSVSGGASDTQYF. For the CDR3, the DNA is TGTGCCAGCAGCGTCAGCGGGGGGGCTTCAGATACGCAGTATTTT.

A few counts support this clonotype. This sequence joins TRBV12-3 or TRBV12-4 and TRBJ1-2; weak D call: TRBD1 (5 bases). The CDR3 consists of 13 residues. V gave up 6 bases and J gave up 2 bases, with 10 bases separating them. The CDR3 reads CASRMTANYGYTF. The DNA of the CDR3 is TGTGCCAGCAGGATGACAGCCAACTATGGCTACACCTTC.

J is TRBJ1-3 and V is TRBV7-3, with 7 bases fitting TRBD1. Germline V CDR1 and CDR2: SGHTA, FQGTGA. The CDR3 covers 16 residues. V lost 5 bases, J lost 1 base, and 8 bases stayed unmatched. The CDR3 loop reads CASSPGQWDSGNTIYF. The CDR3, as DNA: TGTGCCAGCAGCCCGGGACAGTGGGATTCTGGAAACACCATATATTTT. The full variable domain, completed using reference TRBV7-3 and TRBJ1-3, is GAGVSQTPSNKVTEKGKYVELRCDPISGHTALYWYRQSLGQGPEFLIYFQGTGAADDSGLPNDRFFAVRPEGSVSTLKIQRTERGDSAVYLCASSPGQWDSGNTIYFGEGSWLTVV.

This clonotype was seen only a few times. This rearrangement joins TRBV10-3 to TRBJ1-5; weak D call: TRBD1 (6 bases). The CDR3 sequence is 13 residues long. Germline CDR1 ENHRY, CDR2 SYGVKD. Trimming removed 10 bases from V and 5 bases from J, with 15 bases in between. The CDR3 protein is CATTDRLDQPQHF. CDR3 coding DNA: TGTGCCACCACCGACAGGCTCGATCAGCCCCAGCATTTT.

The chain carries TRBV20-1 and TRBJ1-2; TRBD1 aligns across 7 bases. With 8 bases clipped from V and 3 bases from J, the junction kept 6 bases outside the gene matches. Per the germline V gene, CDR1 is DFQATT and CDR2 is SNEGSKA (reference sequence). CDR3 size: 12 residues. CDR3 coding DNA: TGCAGTTCTACCGGGACAGACTATGGCTACACCTTC. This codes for CSSTGTDYGYTF.

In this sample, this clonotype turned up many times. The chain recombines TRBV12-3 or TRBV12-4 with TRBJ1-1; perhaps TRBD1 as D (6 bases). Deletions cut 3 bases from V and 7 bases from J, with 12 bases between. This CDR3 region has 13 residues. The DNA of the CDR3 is TGTGCCAGCAGTTTTTTACAGGGCGGTGAAGCTTTCTTT. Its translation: CASSFLQGGEAFF.

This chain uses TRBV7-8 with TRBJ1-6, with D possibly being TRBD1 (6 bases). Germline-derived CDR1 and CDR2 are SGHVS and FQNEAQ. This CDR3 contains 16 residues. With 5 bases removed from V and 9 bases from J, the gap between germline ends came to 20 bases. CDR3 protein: CASSRRQADGGSPLHF. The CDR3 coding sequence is TGTGCCAGCAGCCGGAGACAGGCCGATGGAGGTTCACCCCTCCACTTT.

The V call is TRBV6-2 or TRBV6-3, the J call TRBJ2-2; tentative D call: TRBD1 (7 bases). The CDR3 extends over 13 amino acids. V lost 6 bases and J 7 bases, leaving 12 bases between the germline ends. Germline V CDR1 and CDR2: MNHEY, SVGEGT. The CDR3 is CASSPGGFGELFF. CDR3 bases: TGTGCCAGCAGCCCAGGGGGGTTCGGGGAGCTGTTTTTT.

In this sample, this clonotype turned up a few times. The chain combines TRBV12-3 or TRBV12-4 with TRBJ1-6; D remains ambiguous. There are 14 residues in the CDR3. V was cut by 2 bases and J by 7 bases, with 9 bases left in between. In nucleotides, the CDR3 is TGTGCCAGCAGTTTACAGTCCGAAAATTCACCCCTCCACTTT. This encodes CASSLQSENSPLHF.

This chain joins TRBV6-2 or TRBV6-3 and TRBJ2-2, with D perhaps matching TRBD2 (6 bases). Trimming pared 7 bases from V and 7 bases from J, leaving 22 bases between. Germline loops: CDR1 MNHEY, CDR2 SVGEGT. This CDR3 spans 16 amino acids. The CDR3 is CASIGAGTPFFGELFF. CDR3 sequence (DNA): TGTGCCAGCATCGGAGCCGGGACTCCTTTTTTCGGGGAGCTGTTTTTT.

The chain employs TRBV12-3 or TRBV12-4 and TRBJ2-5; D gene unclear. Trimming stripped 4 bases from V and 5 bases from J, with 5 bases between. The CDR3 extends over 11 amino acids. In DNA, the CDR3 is TGTGCCAGCAGTTCGACGGAGACCCAGTACTTC. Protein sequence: CASSSTETQYF.

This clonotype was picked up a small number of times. The DNA of the CDR3 is TGTGCCAGCAGCTCGACTAGCAGCCTAGAGACCCAGTACTTC. Amino acids: CASSSTSSLETQYF. The chain couples TRBV13 to TRBJ2-5; TRBD2 aligns across 7 bases. The CDR3 has 14 amino acids. The trim removed 4 bases at V and 4 bases at J, leaving 6 bases unmatched. From germline, CDR1 is PRHDT and CDR2 FYEKMQ (reference sequence).

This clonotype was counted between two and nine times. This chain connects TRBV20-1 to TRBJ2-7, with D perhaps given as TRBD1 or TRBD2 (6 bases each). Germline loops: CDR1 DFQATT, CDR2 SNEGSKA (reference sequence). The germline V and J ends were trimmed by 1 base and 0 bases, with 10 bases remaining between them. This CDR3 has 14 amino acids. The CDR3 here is CSARVGGNSYEQYF. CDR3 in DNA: TGCAGTGCTAGAGTCGGGGGCAACTCCTACGAGCAGTACTTC.

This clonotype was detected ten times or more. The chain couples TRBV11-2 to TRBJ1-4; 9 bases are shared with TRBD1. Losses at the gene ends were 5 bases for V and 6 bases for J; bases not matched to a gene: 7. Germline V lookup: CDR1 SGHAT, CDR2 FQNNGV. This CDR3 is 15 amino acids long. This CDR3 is CASSDPGQGYEKLFF. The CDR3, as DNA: TGTGCCAGCAGCGATCCGGGACAGGGTTATGAAAAACTGTTTTTT. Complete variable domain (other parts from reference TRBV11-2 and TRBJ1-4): EAGVAQSPRYKIIEKRQSVAFWCNPISGHATLYWYQQILGQGPKLLIQFQNNGVVDDSQLPKDRFSAERLKGVDSTLKIQPAKLEDSAVYLCASSDPGQGYEKLFFGSGTQLSVL.

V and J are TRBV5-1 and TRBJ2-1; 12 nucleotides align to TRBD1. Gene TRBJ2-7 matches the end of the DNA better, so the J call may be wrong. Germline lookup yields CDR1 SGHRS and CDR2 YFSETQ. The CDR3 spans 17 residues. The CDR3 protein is CASSSGTGGLSYNEQYF. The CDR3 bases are TGCGCCAGCAGCTCGGGGACAGGGGGCTTGTCCTACAATGAGCAGTACTTC.

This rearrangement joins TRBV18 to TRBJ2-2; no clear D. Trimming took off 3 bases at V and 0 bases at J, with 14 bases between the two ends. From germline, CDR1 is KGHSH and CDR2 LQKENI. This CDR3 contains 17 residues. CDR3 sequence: CASSPRQTQTNTGELFF. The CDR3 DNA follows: TGTGCCAGCTCACCCAGGCAGACGCAAACGAACACCGGGGAGCTGTTTTTT. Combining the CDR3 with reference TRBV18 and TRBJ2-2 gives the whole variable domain NAGVMQNPRHLVRRRGQEARLRCSPMKGHSHVYWYRQLPEEGLKFMVYLQKENIIDESGMPKERFSAEFPKEGPSILRIQQVVRGDSAAYFCASSPRQTQTNTGELFFGEGSRLTVL.

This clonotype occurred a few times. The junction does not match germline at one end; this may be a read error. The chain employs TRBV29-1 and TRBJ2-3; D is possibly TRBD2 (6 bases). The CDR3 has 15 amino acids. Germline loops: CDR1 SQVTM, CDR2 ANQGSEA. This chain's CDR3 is CSVELYGGSTDTQYF. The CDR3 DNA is TGCAGCGTTGAACTCTACGGGGGAAGTACAGATACACAGTATTTT.

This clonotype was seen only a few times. Here the CDR3 reads CASSNLRQGKTQYF. CDR3 nucleotide sequence: TGTGCCAGCAGCAACCTCCGCCAGGGAAAGACCCAGTACTTC. This rearrangement joins TRBV4-2 to TRBJ2-5; perhaps TRBD1 as D (5 bases). V was cut by 5 bases and J by 6 bases, with 16 bases left in between. CDR1 and CDR2 (germline): LGHNA, YNFKEQ. The CDR3 totals 14 residues.

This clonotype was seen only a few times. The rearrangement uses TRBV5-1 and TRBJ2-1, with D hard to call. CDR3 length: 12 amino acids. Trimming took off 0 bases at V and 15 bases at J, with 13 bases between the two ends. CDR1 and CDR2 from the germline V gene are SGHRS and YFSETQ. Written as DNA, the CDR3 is TGCGCCAGCAGCTTGGCGGGCCCCCTGGGGTTCTTC. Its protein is CASSLAGPLGFF. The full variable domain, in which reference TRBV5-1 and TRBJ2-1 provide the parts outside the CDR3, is KAGVTQTPRYLIKTRGQQVTLSCSPISGHRSVSWYQQTPGQGLQFLFEYFSETQRNKGNFPGRFSGRQFSNSRSEMNVSTLELGDSALYLCASSLAGPLGFFGPGTRLTVL.

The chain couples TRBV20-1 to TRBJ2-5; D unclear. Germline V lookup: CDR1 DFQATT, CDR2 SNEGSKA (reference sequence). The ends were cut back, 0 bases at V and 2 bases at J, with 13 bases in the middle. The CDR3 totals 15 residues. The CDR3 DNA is TGCAGTGCTAGAGATCGGCGGCAAGGTCAAGAGACCCAGTACTTC. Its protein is CSARDRRQGQETQYF.

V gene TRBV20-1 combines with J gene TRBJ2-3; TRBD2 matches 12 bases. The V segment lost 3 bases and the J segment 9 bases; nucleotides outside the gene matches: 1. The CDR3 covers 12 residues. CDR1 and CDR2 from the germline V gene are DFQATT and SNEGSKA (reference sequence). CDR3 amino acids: CSARGLAGTQYF. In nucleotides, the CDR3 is TGCAGTGCTAGGGGACTAGCGGGCACGCAGTATTTT.

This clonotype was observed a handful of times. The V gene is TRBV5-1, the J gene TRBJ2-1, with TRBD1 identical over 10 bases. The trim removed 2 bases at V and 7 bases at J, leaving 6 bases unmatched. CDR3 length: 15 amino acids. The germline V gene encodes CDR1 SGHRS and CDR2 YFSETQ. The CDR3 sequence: CASSFGDRGPNEQFF. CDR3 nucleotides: TGCGCCAGCAGCTTTGGGGACAGGGGTCCTAATGAGCAGTTCTTC.

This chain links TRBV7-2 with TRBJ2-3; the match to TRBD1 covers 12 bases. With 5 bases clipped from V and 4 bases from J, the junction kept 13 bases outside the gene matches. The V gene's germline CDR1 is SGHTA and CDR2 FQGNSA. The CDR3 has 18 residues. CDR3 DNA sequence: TGTGCCAGCAGCGGCCCGGGACAGGGGGCTTTTCGAGCAGATACGCAGTATTTT. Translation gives CASSGPGQGAFRADTQYF.

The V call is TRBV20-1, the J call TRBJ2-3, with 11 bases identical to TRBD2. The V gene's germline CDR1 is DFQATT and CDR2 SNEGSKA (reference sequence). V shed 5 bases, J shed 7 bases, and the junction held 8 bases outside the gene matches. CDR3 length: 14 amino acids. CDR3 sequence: CSARLAGSRNTQYF. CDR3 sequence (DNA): TGCAGTGCTCGACTAGCGGGGTCGCGAAATACGCAGTATTTT.

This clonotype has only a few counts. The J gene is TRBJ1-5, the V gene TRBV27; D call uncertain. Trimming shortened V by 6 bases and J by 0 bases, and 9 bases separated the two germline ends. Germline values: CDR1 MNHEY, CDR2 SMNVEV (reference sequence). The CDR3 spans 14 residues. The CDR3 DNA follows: TGTGCCAGCAGGCGCAGTGATAGCAATCAGCCCCAGCATTTT. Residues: CASRRSDSNQPQHF.

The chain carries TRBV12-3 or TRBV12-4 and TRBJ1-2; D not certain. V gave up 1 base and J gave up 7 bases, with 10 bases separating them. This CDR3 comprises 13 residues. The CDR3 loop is CASSLGLYSGYTF. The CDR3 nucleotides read TGTGCCAGCAGTTTAGGCCTCTATAGTGGCTACACCTTC.

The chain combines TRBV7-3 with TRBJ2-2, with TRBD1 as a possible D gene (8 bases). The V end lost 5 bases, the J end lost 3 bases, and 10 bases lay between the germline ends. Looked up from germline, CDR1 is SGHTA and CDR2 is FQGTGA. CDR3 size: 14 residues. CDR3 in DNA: TGTGCCAGCAGCACAGGGGGGGACACCGGGGAGCTGTTTTTT. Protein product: CASSTGGDTGELFF.

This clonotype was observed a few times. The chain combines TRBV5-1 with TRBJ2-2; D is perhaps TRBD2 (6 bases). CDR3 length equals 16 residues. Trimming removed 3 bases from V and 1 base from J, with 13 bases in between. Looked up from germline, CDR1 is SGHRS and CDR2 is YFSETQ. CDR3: CASSSPWGVNTGELFF. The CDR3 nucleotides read TGCGCCAGCAGCTCGCCGTGGGGGGTGAACACCGGGGAGCTGTTTTTT.

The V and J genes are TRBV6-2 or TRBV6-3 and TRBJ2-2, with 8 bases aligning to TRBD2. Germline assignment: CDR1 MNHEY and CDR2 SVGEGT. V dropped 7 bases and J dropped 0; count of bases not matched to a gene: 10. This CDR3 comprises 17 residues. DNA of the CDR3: TGTGCCAGCACCCGCACGATACTAGCGGCGAACACCGGGGAGCTGTTTTTT. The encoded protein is CASTRTILAANTGELFF.